The 21 T cell receptor beta chains in this list originate from one sample, sequenced in a study of blood T cell repertoires in COVID-19. Sequenced by immunoSEQ multiplex PCR; TCRdb stores in-frame clones only, minus some. The table lists about 140,000 clones, around 72% of them singletons, with roughly 2% in the top ten. The sequencing input was peripheral blood. The source is a woman in her fifties or sixties with acute or convalescent COVID-19.

This rearrangement joins TRBV2 to TRBJ2-3; TRBD1 agrees at 9 bases. The CDR3 covers 16 residues. Germline V CDR1 and CDR2: SNHLY, FYNNEI. V gave up 6 bases and J gave up 3 bases; unmatched junction bases: 10. Here the CDR3 reads CASRQQGQGLTDTQYF. The CDR3, as DNA: TGTGCCAGCAGACAACAGGGACAGGGATTGACAGATACGCAGTATTTT.

This clone has only one observation. The chain combines TRBV28 with TRBJ2-1; 10 bases agree with TRBD2. CDR3 length: 16 residues. The germline V gene has CDR1 MDHEN and CDR2 SYDVKM. V lost 6 bases, J lost 5 bases, and 10 bases stayed unmatched. CDR3 nucleotide sequence: TGTGCCAGCAGCCCTAGCGGGAGCGCTCGCCACAATGAGCAGTTCTTC. It translates to CASSPSGSARHNEQFF. Filled out from reference TRBV28 and TRBJ2-1, the complete variable domain reads DVKVTQSSRYLVKRTGEKVFLECVQDMDHENMFWYRQDPGLGLRLIYFSYDVKMKEKGDIPEGYSVSREKKERFSLILESASTNQTSMYLCASSPSGSARHNEQFFGPGTRLTVL.

The chain recombines TRBV19 with TRBJ2-7; D remains ambiguous. Between the trimmed V and J ends, which lost 5 bases and 3 bases, there was a span of 11 bases. The CDR3 loop spans 13 amino acids. Germline loops: CDR1 LNHDA, CDR2 SQIVND (reference sequence). CDR3 in DNA: TGTGCCAGTAGTGTCCAGGAATTCTACGAGCAGTACTTC. This gives the protein CASSVQEFYEQYF.

This sequence joins TRBV3-1 (or the pseudogene TRBV3-2) and TRBJ1-2; D perhaps matches TRBD1 (6 bases). CDR1 and CDR2 (germline): LGHDT, YNNKEL (reference sequence). The CDR3 totals 12 residues. With 1 base removed from V and 8 bases from J, the gap between germline ends came to 8 bases. Written as DNA, the CDR3 is TGTGCCAGCAGCCAAGGCAGGGGCGGCTACACCTTC. It yields the protein CASSQGRGGYTF.

The gene calls are TRBV5-1 and TRBJ1-1; D not resolved. Trimming cost V 4 bases and J 7 bases, with 17 bases left between them. The CDR3 consists of 14 residues. Per the germline V gene, CDR1 is SGHRS and CDR2 is YFSETQ. CDR3 loop: CASSPTGKGLEAFF. CDR3 coding DNA: TGCGCCAGCAGCCCCACCGGGAAGGGCCTTGAAGCTTTCTTT.

V gene TRBV15 combines with J gene TRBJ1-2; D remains unclear. V shed 3 bases and J shed 4 bases, with 12 bases lying between them. In germline, CDR1 is LNHNV, CDR2 YYDKDF (reference sequence). CDR3 length: 14 amino acids. The CDR3 reads CATSSARSTYGYTF. The CDR3 nucleotides read TGTGCCACCAGCAGCGCCAGGTCCACCTATGGCTACACCTTC. The full variable domain, rest sourced from reference TRBV15 and TRBJ1-2, is DAMVIQNPRYQVTQFGKPVTLSCSQTLNHNVMYWYQQKSSQAPKLLFHYYDKDFNNEADTPDNFQSRRPNTSFCFLDIRSPGLGDTAMYLCATSSARSTYGYTFGSGTRLTVV.

This chain links TRBV10-1 with TRBJ2-7, with 7 positions matching TRBD2. With 8 bases clipped from V and 0 bases from J, the junction kept 7 bases outside the gene matches. The CDR3 sequence is 14 residues long. Looked up from germline, CDR1 is WNHNN and CDR2 is SYGVQD (reference sequence). The DNA for the CDR3 is TGCGCCAGCTCGTCCGGGGGGAGCTCCTACGAGCAGTACTTC. This codes for CASSSGGSSYEQYF.

This clone was detected a few times. The V call is TRBV28, the J call TRBJ2-1, with 13 bases that match TRBD2. V was pared by 6 bases and J by 3 bases, with 2 bases of the junction left unmatched. The CDR3 covers 15 residues. Germline CDR1 reads MDHEN; CDR2 reads SYDVKM. The CDR3 loop is CASRGTSGIYNEQFF. CDR3 sequence (DNA): TGTGCCAGCAGGGGGACTAGCGGGATCTACAATGAGCAGTTCTTC.

The V gene is TRBV5-4, the J gene TRBJ2-4; TRBD1 aligns across 7 bases. The CDR3 contains 15 residues. Losses at the gene ends were 1 base for V and 5 bases for J; bases not matched to a gene: 6. Germline CDR1 reads SGHNT; CDR2 reads YYREEE (reference sequence). CDR3 region: CASSLLGGGENIQYF. CDR3 nucleotides: TGTGCCAGCAGCTTGTTAGGGGGCGGAGAAAACATTCAGTACTTC.

This chain uses TRBV5-1 with TRBJ1-6; TRBD1 matches at 7 bases. The CDR3 is 15 amino acids. Germline assignment: CDR1 SGHRS and CDR2 YFSETQ. The J segment lost 4 bases and the V segment lost 4 bases, leaving 5 bases of the junction unmatched. The CDR3 loop reads CASSVRGAYNSPLHF. The CDR3 coding sequence is TGCGCCAGCAGCGTCAGGGGGGCGTATAATTCACCCCTCCACTTT.

The rearrangement joins TRBV19 to TRBJ1-5; D perhaps matches TRBD1 (6 bases). The CDR3 spans 13 residues. The germline V and J ends were trimmed by 9 bases and 2 bases, with 11 bases remaining between them. Germline V gene data show CDR1 as LNHDA and CDR2 as SQIVND (reference sequence). The CDR3 reads CASTGLGNQPQHF. DNA for the CDR3: TGTGCCAGCACAGGGTTGGGCAATCAGCCCCAGCATTTT.

This clone was seen only once. The gene calls are TRBV5-6 and TRBJ2-2; D may be TRBD2 (6 bases). The CDR3 extends over 16 amino acids. Germline V gene sequence: CDR1 SGHDT, CDR2 YYEEEE. V gave up 2 bases and J gave up 3 bases, with 14 bases separating them. DNA for the CDR3: TGTGCCAGCAGCTTTCTGGCGGGACTTCACACCGGGGAGCTGTTTTTT. This sequence encodes CASSFLAGLHTGELFF.

The genes are TRBV6-5 and TRBJ1-5, with D hard to call. V was shortened by 6 bases and J by 2 bases, with 11 bases between the two germline ends. The CDR3 contains 14 residues. CDR1 and CDR2 from the germline V gene are MNHEY and SVGAGI. The chain's CDR3 is CASRRAWGNQPQHF. The CDR3 DNA follows: TGTGCCAGCAGGAGGGCCTGGGGCAATCAGCCCCAGCATTTT.

The genes are TRBV7-8 and TRBJ1-4, with TRBD1 identical over 7 bases. Germline CDR1 and CDR2: SGHVS and FQNEAQ. V gave up 4 bases and J gave up 1 base; unmatched junction bases: 21. The CDR3 is 21 residues long. This CDR3 is CASSSLIPGQSSGGTNEKLFF. The CDR3 DNA reads as TGTGCCAGCAGCTCCCTTATCCCGGGACAGTCCTCTGGGGGAACTAATGAAAAACTGTTTTTT.

This clone was found once. The chain employs TRBV28 and TRBJ2-2; D is undetermined. Looked up from germline, CDR1 is MDHEN and CDR2 is SYDVKM. Trimming took off 8 bases at V and 0 bases at J, with 10 bases between the two ends. The CDR3 sequence is 14 residues long. CDR3: CASRQRANTGELFF. The DNA of the CDR3 is TGTGCCAGCCGGCAGCGAGCGAACACCGGGGAGCTGTTTTTT.

This chain connects TRBV2 to TRBJ2-7; possibly TRBD2 for D (5 bases). CDR1 and CDR2 from the germline V gene are SNHLY and FYNNEI. The CDR3 is made up of 14 amino acids. V shed 4 bases and J shed 3 bases, with 13 bases lying between them. Written as DNA, the CDR3 is TGTGCCAGCAGTGTCGGGGATGAATTCTACGAGCAGTACTTC. It yields the protein CASSVGDEFYEQYF. The entire variable domain, with the rest obtained from reference TRBV2 and TRBJ2-7, is as follows: EPEVTQTPSHQVTQMGQEVILRCVPISNHLYFYWYRQILGQKVEFLVSFYNNEISEKSEIFDDQFSVERPDGSNFTLKIRSTKLEDSAMYFCASSVGDEFYEQYFGPGTRLTVT.

This chain links TRBV6-6 with TRBJ1-2, with D maybe TRBD1 (5 bases). V lost 7 bases and J 3 bases, leaving 18 bases between the germline ends. The CDR3 is 15 amino acids. CDR1 and CDR2 from the germline V gene are MNHNY and SVGAGI (reference sequence). The CDR3 reads CASTHPRELDYGYTF. CDR3 DNA: TGTGCCAGCACCCACCCCAGGGAATTAGACTATGGCTACACCTTC.

The rearrangement uses TRBV6-4 and TRBJ2-1, with D maybe TRBD2 (6 bases). CDR3 size: 13 residues. In germline, CDR1 is MRHNA, CDR2 SNTAGT. The V and J ends lost 6 bases and 7 bases respectively, with 13 bases between them. In DNA form, the CDR3 reads TGTGCCAGCAGCCGGACGGGGACTAATGAGCAGTTCTTC. Translation: CASSRTGTNEQFF.

The chain employs TRBV5-1 and TRBJ1-2, with D perhaps matching TRBD1 (6 bases). The germline CDR1 and CDR2 sequences are SGHRS and YFSETQ. Trimming took 1 base from V and 8 from J, leaving 15 bases between them. The CDR3 runs to 14 residues. CDR3 protein: CASSLWPGADGYTF. For the CDR3, the DNA is TGCGCCAGCAGCTTGTGGCCAGGGGCGGACGGCTACACCTTC.

The chain couples TRBV27 to TRBJ2-3; TRBD2 might be the D (6 bases). The CDR3 extends over 13 amino acids. The ends were cut back, 2 bases at V and 7 bases at J, with 10 bases in the middle. Germline CDR1 MNHEY, CDR2 SMNVEV (reference sequence). Here the CDR3 DNA reads TGTGCCAGCAGTTTAGGGGGGAGATATACGCAGTATTTT. Translating gives CASSLGGRYTQYF.

This chain links TRBV10-3 with TRBJ1-2; perhaps TRBD1 as D (6 bases). The germline CDR1 and CDR2 sequences are ENHRY and SYGVKD. This CDR3 is built from 14 residues. Trimming took off 3 bases at V and 6 bases at J, with 14 bases between the two ends. The CDR3 sequence: CAISEGRGWDGYTF. In DNA form, the CDR3 reads TGTGCCATCAGTGAAGGCAGGGGATGGGATGGCTACACCTTC.